A selection of T cell receptor beta chains follows, all from one sample in a study of T cell changes during pregnancy in multiple sclerosis. The method was immunoSEQ multiplex PCR; TCRdb's version includes in-frame clones alone and lacks a portion of them. The sample carries tens of thousands of clones, more than 75% recorded once. Sequencing used CD8+ T cells from peripheral blood mononuclear cells, obtained in the third trimester of pregnancy. These receptors originate from a female donor with multiple sclerosis, enrolled in a pregnancy study. The CDR3 runs from the conserved cysteine through the conserved F or W. Fields, in order: clone size, D gene, J gene, V gene, CDR3 protein, CDR3 DNA. A D gene is named only where the DNA matches it firmly. Rows give clone size only sometimes, using once, few, many, or a class for an expanded clone.

clone size: NA; D gene: TRBD2; J gene: TRBJ2-3; V gene: TRBV19; CDR3 protein: CASSIGTSGGPSTDTQYF; CDR3 DNA: TGTGCCAGTAGTATTGGGACTAGCGGGGGCCCTAGCACAGATACGCAGTATTTT
clone size: NA; D gene: TRBD1; J gene: TRBJ1-2; V gene: TRBV20-1; CDR3 protein: CSAPQGAGYTF; CDR3 DNA: TGCAGTGCGCCTCAGGGGGCTGGCTACACCTTC
clone size: NA; D gene: TRBD2; J gene: TRBJ2-3; V gene: TRBV7-3; CDR3 protein: CASSLVQRGGGSTDTQYF; CDR3 DNA: TGTGCCAGCAGCTTAGTCCAGCGGGGGGGCGGGAGCACAGATACGCAGTATTTT
clone size: NA; D gene: TRBD1; J gene: TRBJ1-1; V gene: TRBV19; CDR3 protein: CASSIRDRGETNTEAFF; CDR3 DNA: TGTGCCAGTAGTATAAGGGACAGGGGGGAAACGAACACTGAAGCTTTCTTT
clone size: NA; D gene: NA; J gene: TRBJ1-1; V gene: TRBV9; CDR3 protein: CASSAGGGTEAFF; CDR3 DNA: TGTGCCAGCAGCGCGGGGGGTGGCACTGAAGCTTTCTTT
clone size: NA; D gene: NA; J gene: TRBJ1-5; V gene: TRBV7-9; CDR3 protein: CASSLVGQPQHF; CDR3 DNA: TGTGCCAGCAGCTTGGTCGGTCAGCCCCAGCATTTT
clone size: NA; D gene: NA; J gene: TRBJ1-2; V gene: TRBV2; CDR3 protein: CASSDGEGINYGYTF; CDR3 DNA: TGTGCCAGCAGTGATGGGGAGGGAATAAACTATGGCTACACCTTC
clone size: NA; D gene: NA; J gene: TRBJ1-2; V gene: TRBV9; CDR3 protein: CASSSPPGGYTF; CDR3 DNA: TGTGCCAGCAGCTCTCCACCGGGGGGCTACACCTTC
clone size: NA; D gene: TRBD1; J gene: TRBJ2-7; V gene: TRBV27; CDR3 protein: CASSNTQGQTFYEQYF; CDR3 DNA: TGTGCCAGCAGTAATACGCAGGGACAGACCTTCTACGAGCAGTACTTC
clone size: once; D gene: NA; J gene: TRBJ1-2; V gene: TRBV25-1; CDR3 protein: CASSDSDRPDGYTF; CDR3 DNA: TGTGCCAGCAGTGATTCCGACAGGCCGGATGGCTACACCTTC
clone size: NA; D gene: TRBD2; J gene: TRBJ2-2; V gene: TRBV19; CDR3 protein: CASSAAGGPAGELFF; CDR3 DNA: TGTGCCAGTAGTGCTGCGGGGGGGCCGGCCGGGGAGCTGTTTTTT
clone size: NA; D gene: NA; J gene: TRBJ2-3; V gene: TRBV9; CDR3 protein: CASSVDHRGGADTQYF; CDR3 DNA: TGTGCCAGCAGCGTAGATCATAGAGGGGGGGCAGATACGCAGTATTTT
clone size: NA; D gene: NA; J gene: TRBJ1-2; V gene: TRBV19; CDR3 protein: CASSFGGEVYGYTF; CDR3 DNA: TGTGCCAGTAGTTTTGGGGGCGAAGTCTATGGCTACACCTTC
clone size: NA; D gene: NA; J gene: TRBJ1-2; V gene: TRBV9; CDR3 protein: CASSVEHNYGYTF; CDR3 DNA: TGTGCCAGCAGCGTAGAACATAACTATGGCTACACCTTC
clone size: NA; D gene: TRBD2; J gene: TRBJ2-7; V gene: TRBV4-1; CDR3 protein: CASSHPGGYEQYF; CDR3 DNA: TGCGCCAGCAGCCACCCGGGGGGTTACGAGCAGTACTTC
clone size: NA; D gene: NA; J gene: TRBJ1-2; V gene: TRBV4-1; CDR3 protein: CASSPRTLSHGYTF; CDR3 DNA: TGCGCCAGCAGCCCGCGGACTCTTAGTCATGGCTACACCTTC
clone size: NA; D gene: NA; J gene: TRBJ2-3; V gene: TRBV18; CDR3 protein: CASSPRASTDTQYF; CDR3 DNA: TGTGCCAGCTCACCACGGGCCAGCACGGATACGCAGTATTTT
clone size: NA; D gene: NA; J gene: TRBJ1-1; V gene: TRBV28; CDR3 protein: CASSSEVQTEAFF; CDR3 DNA: TGTGCCAGCAGTTCCGAGGTTCAGACTGAAGCTTTCTTT
clone size: NA; D gene: TRBD1; J gene: TRBJ2-4; V gene: TRBV11-2; CDR3 protein: CASSLALGQRDIQYF; CDR3 DNA: TGTGCCAGCAGCTTAGCATTGGGACAGAGAGACATTCAGTACTTC
clone size: NA; D gene: NA; J gene: TRBJ1-1; V gene: TRBV11-2; CDR3 protein: CASSLPPGGDTEAFF; CDR3 DNA: TGTGCCAGCAGCTTACCCCCCGGGGGGGACACTGAAGCTTTCTTT
clone size: NA; D gene: NA; J gene: TRBJ2-7; V gene: TRBV11-2; CDR3 protein: CASSFEAQGSYEQYF; CDR3 DNA: TGTGCCAGCAGCTTTGAGGCGCAGGGTTCCTACGAGCAGTACTTC
clone size: NA; D gene: TRBD1; J gene: TRBJ2-5; V gene: TRBV9; CDR3 protein: CASSPGTGALETQYF; CDR3 DNA: TGTGCCAGCAGCCCAGGGACAGGAGCCCTAGAGACCCAGTACTTC
clone size: NA; D gene: TRBD1; J gene: TRBJ1-2; V gene: TRBV2; CDR3 protein: CASSDPDRVPYGYTF; CDR3 DNA: TGTGCCAGCAGTGACCCCGACAGGGTACCCTATGGCTACACCTTC
clone size: NA; D gene: TRBD1; J gene: TRBJ1-2; V gene: TRBV5-4; CDR3 protein: CASSWDRANGYTF; CDR3 DNA: TGTGCCAGCAGTTGGGACAGAGCGAATGGCTACACCTTC
clone size: once; D gene: NA; J gene: TRBJ2-3; V gene: TRBV7-3; CDR3 protein: CASSPNTGEVPDTQYF; CDR3 DNA: TGTGCCAGCAGCCCAAACACAGGGGAGGTCCCAGATACGCAGTATTTT
clone size: once; D gene: NA; J gene: TRBJ1-1; V gene: TRBV7-2; CDR3 protein: CASSLPGDTEAFF; CDR3 DNA: TGTGCCAGCAGCTTACCGGGAGACACTGAAGCTTTCTTT
clone size: NA; D gene: TRBD1; J gene: TRBJ1-6; V gene: TRBV2; CDR3 protein: CASRLTGGSNSPLHF; CDR3 DNA: TGTGCCAGCAGACTCACAGGGGGCAGCAATTCACCCCTCCACTTT
clone size: NA; D gene: TRBD2; J gene: TRBJ2-3; V gene: TRBV5-1; CDR3 protein: CASSTSGGWDTQYF; CDR3 DNA: TGCGCCAGCAGCACTAGCGGGGGGTGGGATACGCAGTATTTT
clone size: NA; D gene: TRBD2; J gene: TRBJ2-1; V gene: TRBV5-1; CDR3 protein: CASANPGGRYEQFF; CDR3 DNA: TGCGCCAGCGCCAATCCGGGGGGGCGATATGAGCAGTTCTTC
clone size: NA; D gene: NA; J gene: TRBJ1-2; V gene: TRBV5-4; CDR3 protein: CASTKAGEHGYTF; CDR3 DNA: TGTGCCAGCACCAAGGCGGGGGAACACGGCTACACCTTC
clone size: NA; D gene: TRBD1; J gene: TRBJ1-4; V gene: TRBV4-3; CDR3 protein: CASSQAGTVYEKLFF; CDR3 DNA: TGCGCCAGCAGCCAAGCCGGGACAGTTTATGAAAAACTGTTTTTT
clone size: NA; D gene: TRBD1; J gene: TRBJ2-7; V gene: TRBV6-1; CDR3 protein: CASSELQGAPYEQYF; CDR3 DNA: TGTGCCAGCAGTGAGTTACAGGGGGCCCCCTACGAGCAGTACTTC
clone size: once; D gene: NA; J gene: TRBJ2-1; V gene: TRBV5-1; CDR3 protein: CASRPYDREQFF; CDR3 DNA: TGCGCCAGCAGACCCTACGACAGGGAGCAGTTCTTC
clone size: NA; D gene: NA; J gene: TRBJ2-7; V gene: TRBV7-8; CDR3 protein: CASSFGTEWEEQYF; CDR3 DNA: TGTGCCAGCAGCTTCGGGACTGAATGGGAAGAGCAGTACTTC
clone size: few; D gene: TRBD2; J gene: TRBJ2-5; V gene: TRBV6-1; CDR3 protein: CASSFGGGQETQYF; CDR3 DNA: TGTGCCAGCAGTTTCGGGGGGGGACAAGAGACCCAGTACTTC
clone size: NA; D gene: TRBD1; J gene: TRBJ1-2; V gene: TRBV4-1; CDR3 protein: CASSQTVVTGGNYGYTF; CDR3 DNA: TGCGCCAGCAGCCAAACTGTAGTGACAGGGGGCAACTATGGCTACACCTTC